Listed below are T cell receptor beta chains from one sample, sequenced in a study of blood T cell repertoires in COVID-19. Some clones are missing from TCRdb's copy, which holds only in-frame ones; the method was immunoSEQ multiplex PCR. This sample has 500,000 to 600,000 clones, with roughly nine tenths found just once. Sequencing was carried out using peripheral blood. All receptors come from a woman in her fifties or sixties with COVID-19, enrolled during active disease. Each CDR3 is given with its conserved first and last residue. The order of the fields is V gene, CDR3 protein.

>TRBV30
CAWNLAGLDTQYF
>TRBV4-2
CASSQERGANGELFF
>TRBV2
CARTGGLIVTDTQYF
>TRBV6-5
CASSYNRVNEQYF
>TRBV6-2/TRBV6-3
CASSSLTGSYEQYF
>TRBV20-1
CSLQIKETQYF
>TRBV5-4
CASSLTGRSADTQYF
>TRBV9
CASRGDRNTEAFF
>TRBV2
CASRETVMNTEAFF
>TRBV19
CARRCDGQRPQHF
>TRBV5-4
CASSLPGQGGSGELFF
>TRBV6-2/TRBV6-3
CASSSIQGPGEQYF
>TRBV19
CASSTGLTSDIQYF
>TRBV30
CAWTVEVWSPLHF
>TRBV25-1
CASRFGQGGYTF
>TRBV9
CASSASGGSTGELFF
>TRBV12-5
CASGLTPPTGLNYGYTF
>TRBV27
CASSPSMVLYNEQFF
>TRBV2
CASSERGQTSGNTIYF
>TRBV19
CASSIFVNTEAFF
>TRBV30
CAWSESGYTF
>TRBV27
CASSLLYGDTQYF
>TRBV6-6
CAGGGSGANVLTF
>TRBV19
CASGGGQSNQPQHF
>TRBV4-1
CASSLSLAYEQYF
>TRBV18
CASSQTGGADTGELFF
>TRBV24-1
CATSRGRETQYF
>TRBV24-1
CATSDSRDQETQYF
>TRBV5-1
CASSLQGEALNEQFF
>TRBV15
CATSRGEGVGFGANVLTF
>TRBV6-5
CASSRQGANTGELFF